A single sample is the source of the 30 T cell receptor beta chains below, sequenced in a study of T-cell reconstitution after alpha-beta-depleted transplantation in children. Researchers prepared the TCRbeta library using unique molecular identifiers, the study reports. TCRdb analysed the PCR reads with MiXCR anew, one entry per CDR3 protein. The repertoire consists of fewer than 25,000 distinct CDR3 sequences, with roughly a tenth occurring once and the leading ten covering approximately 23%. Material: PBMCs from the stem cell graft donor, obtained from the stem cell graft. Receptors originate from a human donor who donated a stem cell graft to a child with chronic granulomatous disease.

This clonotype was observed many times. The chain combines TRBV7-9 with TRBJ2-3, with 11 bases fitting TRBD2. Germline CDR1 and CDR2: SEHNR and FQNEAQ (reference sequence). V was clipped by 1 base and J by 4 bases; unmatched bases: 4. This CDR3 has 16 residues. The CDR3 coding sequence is TGTGCCAGCAGCTTAGGACTAGCGGGGTTTCCAGATACGCAGTATTTT. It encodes CASSLGLAGFPDTQYF.

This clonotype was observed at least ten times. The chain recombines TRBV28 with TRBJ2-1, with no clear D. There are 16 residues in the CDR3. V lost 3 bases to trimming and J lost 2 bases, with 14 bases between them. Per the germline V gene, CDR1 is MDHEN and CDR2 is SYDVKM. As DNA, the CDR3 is TGTGCCAGCAGTTTGAGAGGTCCGTTAACCTACAATGAGCAGTTCTTC. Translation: CASSLRGPLTYNEQFF.

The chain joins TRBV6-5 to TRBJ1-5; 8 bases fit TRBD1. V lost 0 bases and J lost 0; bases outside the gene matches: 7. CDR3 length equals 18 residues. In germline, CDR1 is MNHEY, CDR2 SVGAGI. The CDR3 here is CASSYSLGQGPSNQPQHF. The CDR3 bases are TGTGCCAGCAGTTACTCCCTAGGACAGGGACCTAGCAATCAGCCCCAGCATTTT.

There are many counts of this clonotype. The CDR3 nucleotides read TGTGCCAGCAGCCGACTAGCGGGAGGGCACAATGAGCAGTTCTTC. This translates into CASSRLAGGHNEQFF. The gene calls are TRBV7-2 and TRBJ2-1, with TRBD2 identical over 14 bases. The CDR3 extends over 15 amino acids. Germline-derived CDR1 and CDR2 are SGHTA and FQGNSA. The trim removed 5 bases at V and 5 bases at J, leaving 2 bases unmatched.

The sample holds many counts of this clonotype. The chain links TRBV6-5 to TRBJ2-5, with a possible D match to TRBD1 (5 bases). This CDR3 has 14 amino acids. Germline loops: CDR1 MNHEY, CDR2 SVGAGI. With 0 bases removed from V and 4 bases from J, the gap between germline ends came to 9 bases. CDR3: CASSYSAQGETQYF. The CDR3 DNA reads TGTGCCAGCAGTTACTCTGCTCAGGGAGAGACCCAGTACTTC.

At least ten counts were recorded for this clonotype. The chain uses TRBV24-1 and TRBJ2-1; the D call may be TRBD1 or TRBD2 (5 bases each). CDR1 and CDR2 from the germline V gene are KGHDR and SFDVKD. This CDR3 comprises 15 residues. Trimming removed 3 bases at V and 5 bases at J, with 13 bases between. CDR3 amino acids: CATSDGPGPNNEQFF. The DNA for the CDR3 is TGTGCCACCAGTGATGGCCCGGGGCCCAACAATGAGCAGTTCTTC.

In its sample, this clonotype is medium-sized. The CDR3 loop reads CASSLIGGAEAFF. The DNA for the CDR3 is TGCGCCAGCAGCTTGATCGGGGGGGCCGAAGCTTTCTTT. This chain links TRBV5-1 with TRBJ1-1; D perhaps matches TRBD1 (6 bases). Germline V gene sequence: CDR1 SGHRS, CDR2 YFSETQ. Trimming took off 1 base at V and 8 bases at J, with 12 bases between the two ends. CDR3 length: 13 amino acids.

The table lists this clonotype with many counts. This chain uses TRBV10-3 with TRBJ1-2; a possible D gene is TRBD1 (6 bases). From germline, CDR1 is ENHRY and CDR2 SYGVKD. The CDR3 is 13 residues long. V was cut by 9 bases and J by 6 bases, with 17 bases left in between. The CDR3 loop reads CAMYNQGIHGYTF. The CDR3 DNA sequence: TGTGCCATGTATAACCAGGGGATCCATGGCTACACCTTC.

For the CDR3, the DNA is TGCGCCAGCAGCCCGGGACCGTTGAACACTGAAGCTTTCTTT. Its protein is CASSPGPLNTEAFF. The chain combines TRBV5-1 with TRBJ1-1; D might be TRBD1 (5 bases). Germline V gene data show CDR1 as SGHRS and CDR2 as YFSETQ. The CDR3 is 14 residues long. Trimming removed 4 bases from V and 0 bases from J, with 10 bases in between.

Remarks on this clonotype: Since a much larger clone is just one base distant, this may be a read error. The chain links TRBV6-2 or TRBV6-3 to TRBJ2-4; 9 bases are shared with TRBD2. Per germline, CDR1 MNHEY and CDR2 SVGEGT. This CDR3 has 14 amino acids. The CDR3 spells CASNAGGIKNSQYF. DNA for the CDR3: TGTGCCAGCAACGCGGGGGGGATAAAAAACAGTCAGTACTTC.

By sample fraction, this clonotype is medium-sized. CDR3 nucleotides: TGTGCCAGCAGACCCACTTATCGGGCCTACAATGAGCAGTTCTTC. This translates into CASRPTYRAYNEQFF. The chain employs TRBV12-3 or TRBV12-4 and TRBJ2-1; D is uncertain. This CDR3 comprises 15 residues. Trimming pared 6 bases from V and 2 bases from J, leaving 14 bases between.

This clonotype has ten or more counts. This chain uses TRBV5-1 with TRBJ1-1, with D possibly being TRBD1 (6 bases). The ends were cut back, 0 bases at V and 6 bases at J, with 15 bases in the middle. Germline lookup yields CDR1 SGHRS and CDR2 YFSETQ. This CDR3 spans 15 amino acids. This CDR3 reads CASSLVQGRSPEAFF. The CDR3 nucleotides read TGCGCCAGCAGCTTGGTTCAGGGGAGGTCGCCTGAAGCTTTCTTT.

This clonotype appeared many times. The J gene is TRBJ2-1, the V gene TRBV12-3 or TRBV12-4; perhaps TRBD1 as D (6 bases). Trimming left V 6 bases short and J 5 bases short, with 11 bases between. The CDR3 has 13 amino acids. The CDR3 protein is CASRDSPHNEQFF. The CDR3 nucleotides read TGTGCCAGCAGGGACAGTCCTCACAATGAGCAGTTCTTC.

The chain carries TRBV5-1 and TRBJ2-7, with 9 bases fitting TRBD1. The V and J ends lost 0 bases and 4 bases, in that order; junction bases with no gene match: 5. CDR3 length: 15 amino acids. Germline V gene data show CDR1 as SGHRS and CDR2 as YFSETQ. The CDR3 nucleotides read TGCGCCAGCAGCTTGGGCGGGACAGGGCTGTACGAGCAGTACTTC. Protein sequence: CASSLGGTGLYEQYF.

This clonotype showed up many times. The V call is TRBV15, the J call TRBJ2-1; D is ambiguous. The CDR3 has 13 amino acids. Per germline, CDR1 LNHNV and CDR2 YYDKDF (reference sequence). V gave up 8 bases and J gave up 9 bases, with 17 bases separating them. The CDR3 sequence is CATGPSLHGEQFF. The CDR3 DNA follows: TGTGCCACCGGGCCTTCTCTCCACGGTGAGCAGTTCTTC.

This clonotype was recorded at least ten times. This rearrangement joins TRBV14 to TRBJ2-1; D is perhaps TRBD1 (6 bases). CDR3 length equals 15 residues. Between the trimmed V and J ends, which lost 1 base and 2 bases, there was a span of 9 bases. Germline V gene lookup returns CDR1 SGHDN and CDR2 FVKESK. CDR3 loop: CASSQVSGAYNEQFF. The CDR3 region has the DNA TGTGCCAGCAGCCAAGTTTCAGGGGCCTACAATGAGCAGTTCTTC.

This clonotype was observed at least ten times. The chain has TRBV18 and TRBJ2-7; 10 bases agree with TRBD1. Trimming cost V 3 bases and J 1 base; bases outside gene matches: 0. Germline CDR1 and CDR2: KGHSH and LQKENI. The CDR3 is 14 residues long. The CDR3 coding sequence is TGTGCCAGCTCACCGGGACAGGGGTCCTACGAGCAGTACTTC. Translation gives CASSPGQGSYEQYF.

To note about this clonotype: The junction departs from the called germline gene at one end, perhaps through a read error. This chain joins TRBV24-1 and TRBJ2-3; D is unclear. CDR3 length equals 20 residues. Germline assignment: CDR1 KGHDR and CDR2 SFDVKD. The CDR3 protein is CGTSYLLAKENGQDVDTQYF. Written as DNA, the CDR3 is TGTGGCACCAGTTATTTGCTCGCTAAGGAAAATGGCCAAGATGTCGATACGCAGTATTTT.

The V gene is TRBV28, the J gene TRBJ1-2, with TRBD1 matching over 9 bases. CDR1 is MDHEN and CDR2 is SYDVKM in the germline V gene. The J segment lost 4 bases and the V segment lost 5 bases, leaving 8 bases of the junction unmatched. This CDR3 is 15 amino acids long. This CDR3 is CASSTGQGRAYGYTF. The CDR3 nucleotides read TGTGCCAGCAGTACCGGACAGGGGAGGGCCTATGGCTACACCTTC.

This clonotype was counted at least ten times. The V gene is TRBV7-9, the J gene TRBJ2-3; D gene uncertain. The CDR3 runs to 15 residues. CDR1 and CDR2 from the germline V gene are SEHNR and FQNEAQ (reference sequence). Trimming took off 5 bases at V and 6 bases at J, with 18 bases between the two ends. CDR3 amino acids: CASSQDREDRDTQYF. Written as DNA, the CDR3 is TGTGCCAGCAGCCAAGATAGGGAAGATCGGGATACGCAGTATTTT.

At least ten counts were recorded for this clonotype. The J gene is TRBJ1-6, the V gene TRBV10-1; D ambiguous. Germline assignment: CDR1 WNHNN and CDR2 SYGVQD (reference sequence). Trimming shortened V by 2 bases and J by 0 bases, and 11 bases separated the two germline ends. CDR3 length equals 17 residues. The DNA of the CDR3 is TGCGCCAGCAGTGAGGTGACGAAGAGCTCCTATAATTCACCCCTCCACTTT. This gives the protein CASSEVTKSSYNSPLHF.

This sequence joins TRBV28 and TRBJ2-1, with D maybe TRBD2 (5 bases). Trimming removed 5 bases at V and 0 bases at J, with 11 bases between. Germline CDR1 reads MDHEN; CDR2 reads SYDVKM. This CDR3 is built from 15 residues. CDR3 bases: TGTGCCAGCAGTCCTCAGCGGAGCTCCTACAATGAGCAGTTCTTC. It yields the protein CASSPQRSSYNEQFF.

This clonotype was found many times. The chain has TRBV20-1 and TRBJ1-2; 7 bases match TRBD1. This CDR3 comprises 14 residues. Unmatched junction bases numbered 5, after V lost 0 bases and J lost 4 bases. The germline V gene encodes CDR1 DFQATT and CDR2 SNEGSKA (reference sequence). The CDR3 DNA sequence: TGCAGTGCTAGAGATACCGGGACAGTCTATGGCTACACCTTC. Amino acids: CSARDTGTVYGYTF.

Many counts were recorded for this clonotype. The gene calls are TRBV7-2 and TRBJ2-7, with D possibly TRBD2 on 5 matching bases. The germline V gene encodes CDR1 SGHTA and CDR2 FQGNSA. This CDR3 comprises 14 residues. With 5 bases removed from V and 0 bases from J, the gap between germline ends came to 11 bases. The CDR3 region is CASSPDRGSYEQYF. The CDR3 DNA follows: TGTGCCAGCAGCCCGGACCGGGGCTCCTACGAGCAGTACTTC.

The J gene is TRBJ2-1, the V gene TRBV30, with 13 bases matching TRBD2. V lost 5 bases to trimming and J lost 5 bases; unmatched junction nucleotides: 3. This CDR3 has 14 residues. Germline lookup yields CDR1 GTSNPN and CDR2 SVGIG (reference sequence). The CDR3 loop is CAWDGLAGDNEQFF. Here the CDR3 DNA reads TGTGCCTGGGACGGACTAGCGGGAGACAATGAGCAGTTCTTC. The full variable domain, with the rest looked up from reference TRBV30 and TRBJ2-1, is SQTIHQWPATLVQPVGSPLSLECTVEGTSNPNLYWYRQAAGRGLQLLFYSVGIGQISSEVPQNLSASRPQDRQFILSSKKLLLSDSGFYLCAWDGLAGDNEQFFGPGTRLTVL.

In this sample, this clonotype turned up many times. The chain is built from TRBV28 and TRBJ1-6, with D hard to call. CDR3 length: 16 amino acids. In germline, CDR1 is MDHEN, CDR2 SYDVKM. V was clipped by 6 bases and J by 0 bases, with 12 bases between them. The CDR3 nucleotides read TGTGCCAGCAGGTCTCCCGGGTTCTCCTATAATTCACCCCTCCACTTT. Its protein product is CASRSPGFSYNSPLHF.

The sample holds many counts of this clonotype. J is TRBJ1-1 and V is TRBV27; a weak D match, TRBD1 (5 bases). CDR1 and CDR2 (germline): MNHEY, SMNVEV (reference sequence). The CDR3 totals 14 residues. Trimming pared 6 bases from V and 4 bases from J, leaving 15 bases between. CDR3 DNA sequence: TGTGCCAGCAGGTCAGGGTTTTCTGGCACTGAAGCTTTCTTT. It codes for CASRSGFSGTEAFF.

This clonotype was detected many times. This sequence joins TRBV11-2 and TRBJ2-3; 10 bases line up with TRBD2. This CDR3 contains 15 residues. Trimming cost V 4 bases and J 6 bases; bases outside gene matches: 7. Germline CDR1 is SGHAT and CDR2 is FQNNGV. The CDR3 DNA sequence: TGTGCCAGCAGCTCACTAGCGGGACCTCGGGATACGCAGTATTTT. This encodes CASSSLAGPRDTQYF.

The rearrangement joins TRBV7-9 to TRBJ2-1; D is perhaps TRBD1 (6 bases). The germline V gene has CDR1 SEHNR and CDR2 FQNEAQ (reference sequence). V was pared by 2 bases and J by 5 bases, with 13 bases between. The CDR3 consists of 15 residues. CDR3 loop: CASSLRTENNNEQFF. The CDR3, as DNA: TGTGCCAGCAGCTTACGGACAGAGAATAACAATGAGCAGTTCTTC. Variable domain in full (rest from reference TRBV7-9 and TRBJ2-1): DTGVSQNPRHKITKRGQNVTFRCDPISEHNRLYWYRQTLGQGPEFLTYFQNEAQLEKSRLLSDRFSAERPKGSFSTLEIQRTEQGDSAMYLCASSLRTENNNEQFFGPGTRLTVL.

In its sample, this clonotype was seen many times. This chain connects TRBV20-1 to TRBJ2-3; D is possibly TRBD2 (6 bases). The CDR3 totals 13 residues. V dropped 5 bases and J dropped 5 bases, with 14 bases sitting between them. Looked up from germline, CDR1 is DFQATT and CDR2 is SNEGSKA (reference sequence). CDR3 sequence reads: CSAPGLVLDTQYF. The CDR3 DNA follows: TGCAGTGCTCCGGGACTTGTCTTAGATACGCAGTATTTT.